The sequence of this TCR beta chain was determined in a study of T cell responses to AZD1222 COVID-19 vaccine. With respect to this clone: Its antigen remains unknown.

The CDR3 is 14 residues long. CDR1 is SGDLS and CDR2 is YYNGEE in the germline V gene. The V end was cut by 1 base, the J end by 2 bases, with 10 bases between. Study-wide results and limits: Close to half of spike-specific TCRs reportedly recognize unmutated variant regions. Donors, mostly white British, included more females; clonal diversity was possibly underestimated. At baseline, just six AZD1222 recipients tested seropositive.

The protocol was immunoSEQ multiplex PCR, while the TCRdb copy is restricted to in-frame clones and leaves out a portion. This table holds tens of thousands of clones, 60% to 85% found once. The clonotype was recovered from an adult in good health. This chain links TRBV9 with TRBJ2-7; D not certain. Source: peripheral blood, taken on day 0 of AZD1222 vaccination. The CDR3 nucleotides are TGTGCCAGCAGCGTATCCCTCGAAACCTACGAGCAGTACTTC. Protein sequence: CASSVSLETYEQYF.